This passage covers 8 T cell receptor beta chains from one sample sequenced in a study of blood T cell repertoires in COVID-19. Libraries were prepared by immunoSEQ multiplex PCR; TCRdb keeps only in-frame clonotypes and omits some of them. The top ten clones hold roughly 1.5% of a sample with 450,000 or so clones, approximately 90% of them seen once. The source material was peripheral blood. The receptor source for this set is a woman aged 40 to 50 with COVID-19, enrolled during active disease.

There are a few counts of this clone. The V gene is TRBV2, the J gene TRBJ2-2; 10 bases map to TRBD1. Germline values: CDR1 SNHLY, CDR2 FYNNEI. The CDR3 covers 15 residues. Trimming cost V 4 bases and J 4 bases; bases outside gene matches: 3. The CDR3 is CASSGQGAGTGELFF. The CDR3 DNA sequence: TGTGCCAGCAGTGGACAGGGGGCGGGCACCGGGGAGCTGTTTTTT.

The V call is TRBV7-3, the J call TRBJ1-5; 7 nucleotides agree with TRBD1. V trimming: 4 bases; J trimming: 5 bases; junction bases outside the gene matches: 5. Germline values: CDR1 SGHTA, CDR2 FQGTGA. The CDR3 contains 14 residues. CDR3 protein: CASSSGQSYQPQHF. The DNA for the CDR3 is TGTGCCAGCAGCTCGGGACAGAGTTATCAGCCCCAGCATTTT.

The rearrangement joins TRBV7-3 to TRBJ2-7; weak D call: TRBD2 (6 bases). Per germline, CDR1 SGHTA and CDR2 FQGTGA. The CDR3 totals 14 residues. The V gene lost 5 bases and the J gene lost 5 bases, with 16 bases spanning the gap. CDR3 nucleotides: TGTGCCAGCAGCGCGGATAACGGGGGTAACGAGCAGTACTTC. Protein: CASSADNGGNEQYF. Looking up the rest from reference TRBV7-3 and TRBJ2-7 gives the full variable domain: GAGVSQTPSNKVTEKGKYVELRCDPISGHTALYWYRQSLGQGPEFLIYFQGTGAADDSGLPNDRFFAVRPEGSVSTLKIQRTERGDSAVYLCASSADNGGNEQYFGPGTRLTVT.

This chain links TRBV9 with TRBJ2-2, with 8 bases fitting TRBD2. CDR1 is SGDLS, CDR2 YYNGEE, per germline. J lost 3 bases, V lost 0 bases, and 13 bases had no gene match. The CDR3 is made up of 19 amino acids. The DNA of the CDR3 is TGTGCCAGCAGCGTAGGTCGAGCGGGAGTTATCGGGGACACCGGGGAGCTGTTTTTT. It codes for CASSVGRAGVIGDTGELFF.

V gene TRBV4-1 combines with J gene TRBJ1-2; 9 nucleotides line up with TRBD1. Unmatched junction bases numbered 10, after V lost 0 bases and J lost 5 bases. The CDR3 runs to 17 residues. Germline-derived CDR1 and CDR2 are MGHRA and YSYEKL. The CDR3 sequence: CASSQEVIGTGQYGYTF. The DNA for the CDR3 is TGCGCCAGCAGCCAAGAAGTGATCGGGACAGGGCAATATGGCTACACCTTC.

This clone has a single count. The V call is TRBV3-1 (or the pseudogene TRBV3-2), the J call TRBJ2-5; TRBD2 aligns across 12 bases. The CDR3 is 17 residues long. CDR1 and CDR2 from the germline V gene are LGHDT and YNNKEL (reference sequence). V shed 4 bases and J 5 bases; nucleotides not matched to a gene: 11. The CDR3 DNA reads TGTGCCAGCAGCCCCCGAGCCTCTAGCGGGAGGGAGGAGACCCAGTACTTC. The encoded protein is CASSPRASSGREETQYF.

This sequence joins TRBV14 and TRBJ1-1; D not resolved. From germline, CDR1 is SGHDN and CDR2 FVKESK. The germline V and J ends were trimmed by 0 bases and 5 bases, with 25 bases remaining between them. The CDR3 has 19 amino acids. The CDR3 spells CASSQESTLGPTWMTEAFF. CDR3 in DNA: TGTGCCAGCAGCCAAGAAAGTACACTAGGGCCTACGTGGATGACTGAAGCTTTCTTT.

CDR3 region: CASSQNPTFGGNEQFF. DNA of the CDR3: TGTGCCAGCAGCCAAAACCCAACATTCGGAGGCAATGAGCAGTTCTTC. The rearrangement joins TRBV3-1 (or the pseudogene TRBV3-2) to TRBJ2-1; D possibly corresponds to TRBD2 (5 bases). From germline, CDR1 is LGHDT and CDR2 YNNKEL (reference sequence). The V end was cut by 2 bases, the J end by 6 bases, with 17 bases between. The CDR3 runs to 16 residues.